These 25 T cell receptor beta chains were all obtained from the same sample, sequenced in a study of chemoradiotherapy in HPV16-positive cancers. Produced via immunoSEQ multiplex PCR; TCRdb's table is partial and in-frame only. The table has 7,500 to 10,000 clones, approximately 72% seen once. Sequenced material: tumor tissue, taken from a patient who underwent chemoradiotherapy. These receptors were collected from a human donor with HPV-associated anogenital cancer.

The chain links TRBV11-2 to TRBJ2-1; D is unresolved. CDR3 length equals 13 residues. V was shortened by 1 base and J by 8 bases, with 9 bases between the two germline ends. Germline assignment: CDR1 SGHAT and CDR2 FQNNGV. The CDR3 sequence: CASSLAPGDEQFF. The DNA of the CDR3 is TGTGCCAGCAGCTTAGCTCCAGGCGATGAGCAGTTCTTC.

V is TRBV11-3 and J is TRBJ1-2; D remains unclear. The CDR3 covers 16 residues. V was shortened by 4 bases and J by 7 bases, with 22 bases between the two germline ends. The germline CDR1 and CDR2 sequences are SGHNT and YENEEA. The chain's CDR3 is CASSSPAGVREGGYTF. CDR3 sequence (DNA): TGTGCCAGCAGCTCCCCGGCGGGCGTACGGGAGGGTGGCTACACCTTC.

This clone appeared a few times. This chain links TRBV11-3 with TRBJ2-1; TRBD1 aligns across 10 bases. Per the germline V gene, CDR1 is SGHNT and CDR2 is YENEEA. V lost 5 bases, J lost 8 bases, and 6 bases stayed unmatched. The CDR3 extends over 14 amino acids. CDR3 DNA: TGTGCCAGCAGCCCGGGACAGGGGTCCGATGAGCAGTTCTTC. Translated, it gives CASSPGQGSDEQFF.

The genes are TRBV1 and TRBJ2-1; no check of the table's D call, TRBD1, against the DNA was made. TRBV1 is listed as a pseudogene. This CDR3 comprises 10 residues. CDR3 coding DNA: TGCACCGGCTTCAGGTCTGAGCAGTTCTTC. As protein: CTGFRSEQFF.

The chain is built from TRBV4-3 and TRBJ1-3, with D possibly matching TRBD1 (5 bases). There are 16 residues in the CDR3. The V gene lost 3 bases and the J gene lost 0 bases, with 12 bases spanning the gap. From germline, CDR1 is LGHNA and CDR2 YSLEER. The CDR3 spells CASSQAPQGSGNTIYF. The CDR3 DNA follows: TGCGCCAGCAGCCAGGCACCCCAGGGCTCTGGAAACACCATATATTTT.

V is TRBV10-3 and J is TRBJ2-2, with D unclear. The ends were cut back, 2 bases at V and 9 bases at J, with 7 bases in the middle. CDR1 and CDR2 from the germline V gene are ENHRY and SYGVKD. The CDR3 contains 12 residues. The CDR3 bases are TGTGCCATCAGTGAGCCCCCAAGGGAGCTGTTTTTT. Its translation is CAISEPPRELFF.

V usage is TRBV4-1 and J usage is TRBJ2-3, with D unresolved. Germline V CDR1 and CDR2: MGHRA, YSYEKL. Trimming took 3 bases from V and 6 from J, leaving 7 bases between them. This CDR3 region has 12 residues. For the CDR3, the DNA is TGCGCCAGCAGCCACATACTGGATACGCAGTATTTT. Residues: CASSHILDTQYF.

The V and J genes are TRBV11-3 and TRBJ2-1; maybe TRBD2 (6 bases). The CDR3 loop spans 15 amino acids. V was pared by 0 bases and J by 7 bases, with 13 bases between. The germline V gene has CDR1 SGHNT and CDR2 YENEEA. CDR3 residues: CASSLDPGVGNEQFF. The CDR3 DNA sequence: TGTGCCAGCAGCTTAGATCCGGGAGTAGGTAATGAGCAGTTCTTC.

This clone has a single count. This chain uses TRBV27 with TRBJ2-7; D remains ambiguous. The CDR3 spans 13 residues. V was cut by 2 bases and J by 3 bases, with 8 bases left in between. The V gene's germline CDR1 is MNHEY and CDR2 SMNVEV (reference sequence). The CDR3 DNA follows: TGTGCCAGCAGTTTAAACAGAGACTACGAGCAGTACGTC. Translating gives CASSLNRDYEQYV.

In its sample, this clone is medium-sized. This CDR3 reads CASSQTGGGLNTEAFF. DNA for the CDR3: TGTGCCAGCAGCCAGACAGGGGGCGGACTGAACACTGAAGCTTTCTTT. The rearrangement links TRBV5-8 to TRBJ1-1; TRBD1 matches at 10 bases. The germline V gene encodes CDR1 SGHTS and CDR2 YDEGEE. This CDR3 contains 16 residues. The trim removed 4 bases at V and 0 bases at J, leaving 6 bases unmatched.

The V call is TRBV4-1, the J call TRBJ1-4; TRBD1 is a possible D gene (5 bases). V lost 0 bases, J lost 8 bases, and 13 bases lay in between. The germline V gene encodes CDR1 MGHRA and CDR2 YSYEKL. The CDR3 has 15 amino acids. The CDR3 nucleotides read TGCGCCAGCAGCCAAGATCCGGGGGTCGGGGAAAAACTGTTTTTT. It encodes CASSQDPGVGEKLFF.

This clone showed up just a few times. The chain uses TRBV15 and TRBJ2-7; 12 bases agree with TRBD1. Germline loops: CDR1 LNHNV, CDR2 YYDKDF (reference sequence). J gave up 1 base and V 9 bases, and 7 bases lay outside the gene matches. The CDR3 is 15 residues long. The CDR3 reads CATSRDRGQSYEQYF. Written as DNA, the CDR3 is TGTGCCACTAGTAGGGACAGGGGGCAATCCTACGAGCAGTACTTC. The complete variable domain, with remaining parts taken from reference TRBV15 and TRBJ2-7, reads DAMVIQNPRYQVTQFGKPVTLSCSQTLNHNVMYWYQQKSSQAPKLLFHYYDKDFNNEADTPDNFQSRRPNTSFCFLDIRSPGLGDTAMYLCATSRDRGQSYEQYFGPGTRLTVT.

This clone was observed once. The CDR3 bases are TGTGCCAGTAGGCTATGGGGGGCCCGGACCGGGGAGCTGTTTTTT. Encoded protein: CASRLWGARTGELFF. The chain is built from TRBV19 and TRBJ2-2; D may match TRBD1 or TRBD2 (6 bases each). This CDR3 has 15 amino acids. Trimming removed 6 bases from V and 5 bases from J, with 16 bases in between. Germline V gene sequence: CDR1 LNHDA, CDR2 SQIVND (reference sequence).

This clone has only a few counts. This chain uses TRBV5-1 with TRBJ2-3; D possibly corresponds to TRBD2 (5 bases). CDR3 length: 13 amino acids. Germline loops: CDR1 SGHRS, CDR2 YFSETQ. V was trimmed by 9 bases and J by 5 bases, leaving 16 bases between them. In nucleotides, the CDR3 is TGCGCCACCCGAGGAACTAGTCTAGATACGCAGTATTTT. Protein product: CATRGTSLDTQYF. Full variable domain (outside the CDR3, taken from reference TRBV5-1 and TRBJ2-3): KAGVTQTPRYLIKTRGQQVTLSCSPISGHRSVSWYQQTPGQGLQFLFEYFSETQRNKGNFPGRFSGRQFSNSRSEMNVSTLELGDSALYLCATRGTSLDTQYFGPGTRLTVL.

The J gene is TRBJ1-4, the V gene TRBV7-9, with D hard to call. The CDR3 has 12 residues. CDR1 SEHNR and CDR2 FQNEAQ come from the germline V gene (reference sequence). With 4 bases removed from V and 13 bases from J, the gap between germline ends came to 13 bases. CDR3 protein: CASSSLPRRLFF. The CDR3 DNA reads TGTGCCAGCAGCTCACTCCCAAGACGACTGTTTTTT. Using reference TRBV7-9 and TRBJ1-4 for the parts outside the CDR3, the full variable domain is DTGVSQNPRHKITKRGQNVTFRCDPISEHNRLYWYRQTLGQGPEFLTYFQNEAQLEKSRLLSDRFSAERPKGSFSTLEIQRTEQGDSAMYLCASSSLPRRLFFGSGTQLSVL.

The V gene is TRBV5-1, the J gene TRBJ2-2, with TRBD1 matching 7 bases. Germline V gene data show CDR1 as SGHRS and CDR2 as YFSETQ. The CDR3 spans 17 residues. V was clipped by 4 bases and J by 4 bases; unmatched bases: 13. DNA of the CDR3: TGCGCCAGCAGCGCAGAACCCGGGACAGCTGCCACCGGGGAGCTGTTTTTT. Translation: CASSAEPGTAATGELFF.

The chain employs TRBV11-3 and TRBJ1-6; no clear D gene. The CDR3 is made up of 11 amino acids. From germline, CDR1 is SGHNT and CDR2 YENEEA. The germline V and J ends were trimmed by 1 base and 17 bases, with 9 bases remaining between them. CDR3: CASSLGRTIHF. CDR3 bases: TGTGCCAGCAGCTTAGGACGGACCATCCACTTT.

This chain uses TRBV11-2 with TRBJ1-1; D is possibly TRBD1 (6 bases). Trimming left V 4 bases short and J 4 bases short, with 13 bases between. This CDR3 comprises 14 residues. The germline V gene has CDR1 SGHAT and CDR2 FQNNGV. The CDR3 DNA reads TGTGCCAGCAGCTCCAAGGTAGGGGGCACTGAAGCTTTCTTT. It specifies CASSSKVGGTEAFF.

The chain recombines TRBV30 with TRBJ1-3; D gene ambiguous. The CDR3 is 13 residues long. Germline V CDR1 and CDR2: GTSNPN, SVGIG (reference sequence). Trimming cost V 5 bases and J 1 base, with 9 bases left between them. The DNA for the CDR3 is TGTGCCTGGGAGGAGTTTTCTGGAAACACCATATATTTT. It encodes CAWEEFSGNTIYF.

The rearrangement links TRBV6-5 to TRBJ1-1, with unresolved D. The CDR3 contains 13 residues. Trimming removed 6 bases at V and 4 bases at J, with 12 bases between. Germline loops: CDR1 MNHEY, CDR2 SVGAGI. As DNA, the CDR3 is TGTGCCAGCAGACTAATTAGAGGCACTGAAGCTTTCTTT. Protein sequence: CASRLIRGTEAFF.

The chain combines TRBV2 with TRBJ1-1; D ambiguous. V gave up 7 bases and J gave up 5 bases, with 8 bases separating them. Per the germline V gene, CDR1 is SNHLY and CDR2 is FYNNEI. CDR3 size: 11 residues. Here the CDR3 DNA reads TGTGCCAGCACCAGAGGGACTGAAGCTTTCTTT. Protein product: CASTRGTEAFF.

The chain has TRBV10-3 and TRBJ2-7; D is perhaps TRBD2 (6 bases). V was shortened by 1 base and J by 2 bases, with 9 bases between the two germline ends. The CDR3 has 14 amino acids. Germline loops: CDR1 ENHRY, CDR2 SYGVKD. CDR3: CAISEWRVTYEQYF. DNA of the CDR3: TGTGCCATCAGTGAGTGGAGGGTAACCTACGAGCAGTACTTC.

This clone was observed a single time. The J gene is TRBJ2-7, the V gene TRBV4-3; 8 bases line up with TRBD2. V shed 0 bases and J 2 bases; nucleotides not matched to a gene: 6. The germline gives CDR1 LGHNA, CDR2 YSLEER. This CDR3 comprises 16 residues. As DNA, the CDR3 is TGCGCCAGCAGCCAAGATGCTCCAGCGGGAGCCTACGAGCAGTACTTC. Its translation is CASSQDAPAGAYEQYF.

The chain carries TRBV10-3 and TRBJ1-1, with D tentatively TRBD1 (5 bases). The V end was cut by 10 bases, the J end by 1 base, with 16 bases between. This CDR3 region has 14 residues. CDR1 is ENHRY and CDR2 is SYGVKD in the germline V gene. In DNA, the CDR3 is TGTGCCACGGACACCGGGACGGCGAACACTGAAGCTTTCTTT. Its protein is CATDTGTANTEAFF.

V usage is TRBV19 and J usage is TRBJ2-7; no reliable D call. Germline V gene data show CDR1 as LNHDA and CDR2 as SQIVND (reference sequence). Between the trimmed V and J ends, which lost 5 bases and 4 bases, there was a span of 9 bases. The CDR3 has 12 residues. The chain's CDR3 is CASSPNGYEQYF. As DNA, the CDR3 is TGTGCCAGTAGTCCCAACGGGTACGAGCAGTACTTC.